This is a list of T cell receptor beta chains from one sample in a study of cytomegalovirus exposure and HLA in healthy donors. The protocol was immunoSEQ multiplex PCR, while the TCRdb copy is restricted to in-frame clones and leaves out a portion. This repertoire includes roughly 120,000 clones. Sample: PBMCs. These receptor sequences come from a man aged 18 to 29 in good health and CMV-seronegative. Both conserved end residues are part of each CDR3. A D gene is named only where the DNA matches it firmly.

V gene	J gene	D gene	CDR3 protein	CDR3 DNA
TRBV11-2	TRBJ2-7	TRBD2	CASSLVRGGRNEQYF	TGTGCCAGCAGCTTAGTTCGGGGGGGCCGGAACGAGCAGTACTTC
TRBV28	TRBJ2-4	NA	CASSSGPLIQYF	TGTGCCAGCAGCTCAGGGCCACTAATTCAGTACTTC
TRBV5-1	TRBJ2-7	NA	CASSLAVGLVSYEQYF	TGCGCCAGCAGTCTTGCAGTCGGGTTGGTATCCTACGAGCAGTACTTC
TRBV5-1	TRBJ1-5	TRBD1	CASSPGTGASNQPQHF	TGCGCCAGCAGCCCAGGGACAGGGGCTAGCAATCAGCCCCAGCATTTT
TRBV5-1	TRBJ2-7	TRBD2	CASSLAGTSGTQSYEQYF	TGCGCCAGCAGCTTGGCCGGGACTAGCGGGACCCAATCCTACGAGCAGTACTTC
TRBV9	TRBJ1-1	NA	CASSAIDRYMNTEAFF	TGTGCCAGCAGTGCTATTGACAGATACATGAACACTGAAGCTTTCTTT
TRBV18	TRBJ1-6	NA	CASSNQGGDNSPLHF	TGTGCCAGCTCCAATCAGGGAGGCGATAATTCACCCCTCCACTTT
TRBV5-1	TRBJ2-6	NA	CASSPGNTGANVLTF	TGCGCCAGCAGCCCAGGAAACACTGGGGCCAACGTCCTGACTTTC
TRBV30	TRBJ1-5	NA	CAWSLVQDNQPQHF	TGTGCCTGGAGTTTGGTTCAGGATAATCAGCCCCAGCATTTT
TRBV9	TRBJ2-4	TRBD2	CASSTSGGGNLAKNIQYF	TGTGCCAGCAGCACTTCGGGCGGGGGAAACTTAGCCAAAAACATTCAGTACTTC
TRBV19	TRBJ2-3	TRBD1	CASNPGQLDTQYF	TGTGCCAGTAATCCGGGACAGCTAGATACGCAGTATTTT
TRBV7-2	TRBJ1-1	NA	CASSLATGVNTEAFF	TGTGCCAGCAGCTTAGCGACAGGAGTGAACACTGAAGCTTTCTTT
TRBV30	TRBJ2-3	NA	CAWSVGLPGAGSTDTQYF	TGTGCCTGGAGTGTAGGACTGCCGGGAGCGGGTAGCACAGATACGCAGTATTTT
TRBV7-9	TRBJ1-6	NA	CASSSPGQIYNSPLHF	TGTGCCAGCAGCTCCCCGGGACAAATCTATAATTCACCCCTCCACTTT
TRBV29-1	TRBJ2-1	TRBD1	CSVERDRLIRGKEQFF	TGCAGCGTTGAACGGGACAGATTGATCAGAGGTAAAGAGCAGTTCTTC
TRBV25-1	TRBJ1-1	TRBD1	CASRTGAAEAFF	TGTGCCAGTCGGACAGGGGCGGCTGAAGCTTTCTTT
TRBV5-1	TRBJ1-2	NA	CASSLAGRVDYGYTF	TGCGCCAGCAGCTTGGCCGGCAGGGTGGACTATGGCTACACCTTC
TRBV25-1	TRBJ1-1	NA	CASRQGGRLRDEAFF	TGTGCCAGCAGACAAGGAGGTAGGCTAAGGGATGAAGCTTTCTTT
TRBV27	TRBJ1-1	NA	CASSLSRTSGTEAFF	TGTGCCAGCAGTTTATCGCGGACCAGCGGCACTGAAGCTTTCTTT
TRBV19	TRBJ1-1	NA	CACDSQPWGTEAFF	TGTGCCTGTGACAGCCAGCCGTGGGGCACTGAAGCTTTCTTT
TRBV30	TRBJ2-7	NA	CAWGGRYEQYF	TGTGCCTGGGGAGGGCGATACGAGCAGTACTTC
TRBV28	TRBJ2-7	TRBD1	CASSFIARQGEQYF	TGTGCCAGCAGTTTCATTGCTCGACAGGGCGAGCAGTACTTC
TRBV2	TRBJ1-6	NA	CASTNLGAESNSPLHF	TGTGCCAGCACCAATCTAGGGGCAGAGAGCAATTCACCCCTCCACTTT
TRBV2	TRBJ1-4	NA	CATTQGFLEKLFF	TGTGCCACCACACAGGGTTTTTTGGAAAAACTGTTTTTT
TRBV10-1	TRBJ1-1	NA	CASRRADEAFF	TGCGCCAGCAGGAGGGCGGATGAAGCTTTCTTT
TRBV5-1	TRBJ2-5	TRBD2	CASSSGLAGVETQYF	TGCGCCAGCAGCTCGGGACTAGCGGGGGTAGAGACCCAGTACTTC
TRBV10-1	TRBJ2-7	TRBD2	CASSEKKKTSGRTYEQYF	TGCGCCAGCAGTGAGAAAAAAAAGACTAGCGGGAGAACCTACGAGCAGTACTTC
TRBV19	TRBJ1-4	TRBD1	CASCNPRGQGDEKLFF	TGTGCCAGTTGCAACCCCCGGGGACAGGGTGATGAAAAACTGTTTTTT
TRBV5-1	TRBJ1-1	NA	CASSLQGAGNTEAFF	TGCGCCAGCAGCCTCCAAGGGGCCGGGAACACTGAAGCTTTCTTT